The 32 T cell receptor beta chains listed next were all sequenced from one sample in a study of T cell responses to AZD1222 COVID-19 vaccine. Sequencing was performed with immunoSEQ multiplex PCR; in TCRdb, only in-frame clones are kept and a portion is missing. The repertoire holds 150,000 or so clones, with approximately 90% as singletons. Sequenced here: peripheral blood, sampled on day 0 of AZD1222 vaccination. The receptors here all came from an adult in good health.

The CDR3, as DNA: TGTGCCAGCAGTCCCAAGTCCCGGGACAGTGGGCTAGCCAAAAACATTCAGTACTTC. It specifies CASSPKSRDSGLAKNIQYF. This sequence joins TRBV27 and TRBJ2-4; 7 bases line up with TRBD1. Per germline, CDR1 MNHEY and CDR2 SMNVEV (reference sequence). The CDR3 is 19 residues long. V dropped 5 bases and J dropped 0; count of bases not matched to a gene: 16.

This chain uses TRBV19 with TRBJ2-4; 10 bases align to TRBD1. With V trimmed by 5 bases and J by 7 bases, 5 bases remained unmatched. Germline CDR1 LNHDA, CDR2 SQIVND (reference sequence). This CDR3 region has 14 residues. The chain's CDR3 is CASSPGQGGNIQYF. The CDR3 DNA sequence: TGTGCCAGTAGTCCCGGACAGGGGGGGAACATTCAGTACTTC.

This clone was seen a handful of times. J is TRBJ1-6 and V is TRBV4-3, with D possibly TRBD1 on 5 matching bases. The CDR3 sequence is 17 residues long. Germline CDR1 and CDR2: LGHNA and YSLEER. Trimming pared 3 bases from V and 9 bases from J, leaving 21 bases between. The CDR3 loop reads CASSQQTGTMGGSPLHF. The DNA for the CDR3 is TGCGCCAGCAGCCAGCAGACCGGGACCATGGGTGGTTCACCCCTCCACTTT.

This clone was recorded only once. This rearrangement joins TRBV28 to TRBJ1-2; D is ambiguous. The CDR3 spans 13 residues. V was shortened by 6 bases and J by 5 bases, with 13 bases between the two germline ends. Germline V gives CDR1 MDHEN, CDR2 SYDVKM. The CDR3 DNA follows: TGTGCCAGCAGAAACCCTACGGGGTATGGCTACACCTTC. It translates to CASRNPTGYGYTF.

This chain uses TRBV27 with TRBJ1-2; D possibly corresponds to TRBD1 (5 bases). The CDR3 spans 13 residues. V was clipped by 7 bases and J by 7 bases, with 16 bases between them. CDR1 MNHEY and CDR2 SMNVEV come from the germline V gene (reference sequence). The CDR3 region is CASTQGGASGYTF. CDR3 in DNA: TGTGCCAGCACCCAGGGAGGGGCGTCTGGCTACACCTTC.

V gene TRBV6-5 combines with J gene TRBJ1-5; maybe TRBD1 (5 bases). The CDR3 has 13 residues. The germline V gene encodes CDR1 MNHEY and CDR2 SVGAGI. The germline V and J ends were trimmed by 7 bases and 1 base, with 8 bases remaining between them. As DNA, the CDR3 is TGTGCCAGCACCCACAGGAGCAATCAGCCCCAGCATTTT. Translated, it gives CASTHRSNQPQHF.

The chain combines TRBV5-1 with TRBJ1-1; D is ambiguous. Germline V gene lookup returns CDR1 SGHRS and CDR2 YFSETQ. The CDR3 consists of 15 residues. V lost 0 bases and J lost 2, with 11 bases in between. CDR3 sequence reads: CASSLVPGVNTEAFF. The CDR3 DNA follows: TGCGCCAGCAGCTTGGTTCCAGGAGTAAACACTGAAGCTTTCTTT.

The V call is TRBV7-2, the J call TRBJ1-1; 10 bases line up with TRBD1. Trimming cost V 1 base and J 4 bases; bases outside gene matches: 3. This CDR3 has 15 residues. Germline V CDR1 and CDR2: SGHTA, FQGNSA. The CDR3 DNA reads TGTGCCAGCAGCTTAGAGGGACAGGGGATCACTGAAGCTTTCTTT. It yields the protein CASSLEGQGITEAFF.

For the CDR3, the DNA is TGTGCCAGCACCCTCCTAACCGGTCCTGGGGCCAACGTCCTGACTTTC. Its protein is CASTLLTGPGANVLTF. The J gene is TRBJ2-6, the V gene TRBV9; D is ambiguous. V lost 6 bases and J 2 bases, leaving 15 bases between the germline ends. The CDR3 is made up of 16 amino acids. The germline gives CDR1 SGDLS, CDR2 YYNGEE.

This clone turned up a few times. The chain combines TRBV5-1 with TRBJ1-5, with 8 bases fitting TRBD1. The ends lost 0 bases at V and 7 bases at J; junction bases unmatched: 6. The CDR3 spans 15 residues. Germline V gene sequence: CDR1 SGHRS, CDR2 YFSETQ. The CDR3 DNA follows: TGCGCCAGCAGCTTGGACGGCAGGGGGCCGCAGCCCCAGCATTTT. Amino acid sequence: CASSLDGRGPQPQHF.

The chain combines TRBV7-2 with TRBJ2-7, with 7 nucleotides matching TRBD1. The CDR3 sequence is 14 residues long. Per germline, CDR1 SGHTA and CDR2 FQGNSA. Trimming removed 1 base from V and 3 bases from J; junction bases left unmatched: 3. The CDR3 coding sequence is TGTGCCAGCAGCTTAGTAGGGGGCGGCTACGAGCAGTACTTC. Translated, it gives CASSLVGGGYEQYF.

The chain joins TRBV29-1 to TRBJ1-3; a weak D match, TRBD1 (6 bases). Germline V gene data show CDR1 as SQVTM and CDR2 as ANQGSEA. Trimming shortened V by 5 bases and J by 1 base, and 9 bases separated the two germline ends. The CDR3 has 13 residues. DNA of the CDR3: TGCAGCGTTACTACAGGGTCTGGAAACACCATATATTTT. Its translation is CSVTTGSGNTIYF.

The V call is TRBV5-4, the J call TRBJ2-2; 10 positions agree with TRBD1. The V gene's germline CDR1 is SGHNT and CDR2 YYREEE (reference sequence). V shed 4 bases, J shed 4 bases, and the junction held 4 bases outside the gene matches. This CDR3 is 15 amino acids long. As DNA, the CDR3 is TGTGCCAGCAGCATCGGGACAGGGGTCACCGGGGAGCTGTTTTTT. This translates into CASSIGTGVTGELFF.

The CDR3 DNA follows: TGTGCCAGCAGCTTAGCGGGACAAAACACCGGGGAGCTGTTTTTT. It codes for CASSLAGQNTGELFF. The chain combines TRBV7-8 with TRBJ2-2; tentative D call: TRBD1 (6 bases). Trimming pared 0 bases from V and 2 bases from J, leaving 7 bases between. This CDR3 has 15 amino acids. CDR1 and CDR2 (germline): SGHVS, FQNEAQ.

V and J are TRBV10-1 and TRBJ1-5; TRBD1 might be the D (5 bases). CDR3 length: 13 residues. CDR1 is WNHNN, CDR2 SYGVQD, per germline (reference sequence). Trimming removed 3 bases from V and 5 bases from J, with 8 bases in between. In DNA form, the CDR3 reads TGCGCCAGCAGTGAAGGGGTACATCAGCCCCAGCATTTT. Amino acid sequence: CASSEGVHQPQHF.

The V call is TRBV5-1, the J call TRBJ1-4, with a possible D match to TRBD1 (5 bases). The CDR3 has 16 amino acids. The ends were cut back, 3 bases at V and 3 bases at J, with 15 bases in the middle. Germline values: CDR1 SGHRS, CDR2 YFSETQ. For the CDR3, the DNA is TGCGCCAGCAGCTCCGGGGCCTCCGAATCTAATGAAAAACTGTTTTTT. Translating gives CASSSGASESNEKLFF.

In nucleotides, the CDR3 is TGCGCCAGCAGCTTGGTAGGTGGGGGAGGAAAAAACTATGGCTACACCTTC. Translation: CASSLVGGGGKNYGYTF. V is TRBV5-1 and J is TRBJ1-2; TRBD1 might be the D (5 bases). Germline CDR1 SGHRS, CDR2 YFSETQ. The CDR3 totals 17 residues. Trimming left V 0 bases short and J 2 bases short, with 17 bases between. Full variable domain (missing parts from reference TRBV5-1 and TRBJ1-2): KAGVTQTPRYLIKTRGQQVTLSCSPISGHRSVSWYQQTPGQGLQFLFEYFSETQRNKGNFPGRFSGRQFSNSRSEMNVSTLELGDSALYLCASSLVGGGGKNYGYTFGSGTRLTVV.

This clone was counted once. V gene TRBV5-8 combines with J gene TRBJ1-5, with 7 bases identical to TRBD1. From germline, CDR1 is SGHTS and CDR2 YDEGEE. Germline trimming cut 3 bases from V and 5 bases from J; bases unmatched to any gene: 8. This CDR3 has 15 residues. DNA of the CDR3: TGTGCCAGCAGCTCTGGACAGGATCATGATCAGCCCCAGCATTTT. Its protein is CASSSGQDHDQPQHF. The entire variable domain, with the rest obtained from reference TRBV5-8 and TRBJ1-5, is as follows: EAGVTQSPTHLIKTRGQQATLRCSPISGHTSVYWYQQALGLGLQFLLWYDEGEERNRGNFPPRFSGRQFPNYSSELNVNALELEDSALYLCASSSGQDHDQPQHFGDGTRLSIL.

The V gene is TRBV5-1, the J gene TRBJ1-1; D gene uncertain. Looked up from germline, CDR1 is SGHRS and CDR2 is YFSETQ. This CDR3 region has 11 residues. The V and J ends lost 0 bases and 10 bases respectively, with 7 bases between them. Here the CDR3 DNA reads TGCGCCAGCAGCTTGGCGGGGATAGCTTTCTTT. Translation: CASSLAGIAFF.

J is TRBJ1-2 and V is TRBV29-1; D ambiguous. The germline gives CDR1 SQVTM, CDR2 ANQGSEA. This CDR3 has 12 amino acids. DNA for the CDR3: TGCACCCTACAAAGTCCTGTCTATGGCTACACCTTC. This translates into CTLQSPVYGYTF.

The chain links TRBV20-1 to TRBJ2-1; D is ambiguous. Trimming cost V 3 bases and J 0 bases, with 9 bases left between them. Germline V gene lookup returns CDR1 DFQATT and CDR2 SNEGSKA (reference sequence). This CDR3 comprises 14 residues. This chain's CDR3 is CSASIDSSYNEQFF. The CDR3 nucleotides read TGCAGTGCTAGTATCGATAGCTCCTACAATGAGCAGTTCTTC.

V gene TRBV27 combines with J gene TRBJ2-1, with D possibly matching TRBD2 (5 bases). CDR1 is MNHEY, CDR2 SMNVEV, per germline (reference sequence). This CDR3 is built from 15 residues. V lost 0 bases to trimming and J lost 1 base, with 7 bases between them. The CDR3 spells CASSLSAGSYNEQFF. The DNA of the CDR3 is TGTGCCAGCAGTTTATCGGCGGGTTCCTACAATGAGCAGTTCTTC.

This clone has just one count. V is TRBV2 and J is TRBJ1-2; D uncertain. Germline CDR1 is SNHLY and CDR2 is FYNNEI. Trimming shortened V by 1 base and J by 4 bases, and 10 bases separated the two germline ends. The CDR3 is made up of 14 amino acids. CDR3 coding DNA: TGTGCCAGCAGTGAAGATTCAGTAGGCTATGGCTACACCTTC. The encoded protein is CASSEDSVGYGYTF.

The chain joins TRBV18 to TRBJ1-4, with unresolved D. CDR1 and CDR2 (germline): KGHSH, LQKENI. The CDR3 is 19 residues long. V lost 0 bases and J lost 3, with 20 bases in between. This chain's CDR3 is CASSPPGGWGAPANEKLFF. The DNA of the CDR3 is TGTGCCAGCTCACCACCGGGCGGATGGGGAGCCCCTGCTAATGAAAAACTGTTTTTT.

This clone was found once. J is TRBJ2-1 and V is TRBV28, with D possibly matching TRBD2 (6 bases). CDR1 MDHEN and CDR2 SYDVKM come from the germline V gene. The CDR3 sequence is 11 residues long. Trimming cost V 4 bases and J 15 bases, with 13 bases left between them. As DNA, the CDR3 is TGTGCCAGCAGTTACACCGGGAGAACGTTCTTC. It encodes CASSYTGRTFF.

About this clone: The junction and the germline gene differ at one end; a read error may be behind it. The DNA for the CDR3 is TGTGCCAGCAGCCTCGGGGTGCCCCTATCACAGATGTACTTT. Translation gives CASSLGVPLSQMYF. The chain uses TRBV28 and TRBJ2-3; D possibly corresponds to TRBD2 (5 bases). Germline assignment: CDR1 MDHEN and CDR2 SYDVKM. There are 14 residues in the CDR3.

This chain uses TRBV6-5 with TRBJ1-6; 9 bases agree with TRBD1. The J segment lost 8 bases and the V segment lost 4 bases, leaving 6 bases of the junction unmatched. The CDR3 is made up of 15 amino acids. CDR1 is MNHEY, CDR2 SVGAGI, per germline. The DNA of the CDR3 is TGTGCCAGCAGTTTGCTTAGGACAGGGGATTCACCCCTCCACTTT. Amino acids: CASSLLRTGDSPLHF.

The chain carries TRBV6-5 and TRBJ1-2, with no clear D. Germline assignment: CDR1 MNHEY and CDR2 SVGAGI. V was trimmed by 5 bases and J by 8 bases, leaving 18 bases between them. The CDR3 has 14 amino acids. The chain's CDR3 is CASSLQPLRFGYTF. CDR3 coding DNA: TGTGCCAGCAGTCTTCAGCCGCTCAGATTCGGCTACACCTTC.

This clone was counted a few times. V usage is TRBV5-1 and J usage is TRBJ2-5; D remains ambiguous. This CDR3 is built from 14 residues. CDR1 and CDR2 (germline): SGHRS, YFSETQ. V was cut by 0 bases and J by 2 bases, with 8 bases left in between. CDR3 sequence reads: CASSLEVQQETQYF. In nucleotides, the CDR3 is TGCGCCAGCAGCTTGGAGGTTCAGCAAGAGACCCAGTACTTC.

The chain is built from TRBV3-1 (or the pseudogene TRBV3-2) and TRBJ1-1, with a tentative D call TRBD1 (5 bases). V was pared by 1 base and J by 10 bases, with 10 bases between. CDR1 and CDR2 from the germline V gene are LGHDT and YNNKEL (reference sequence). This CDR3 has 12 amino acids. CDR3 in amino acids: CASSQVQGTAFF. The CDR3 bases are TGTGCCAGCAGCCAAGTCCAGGGAACAGCTTTCTTT.

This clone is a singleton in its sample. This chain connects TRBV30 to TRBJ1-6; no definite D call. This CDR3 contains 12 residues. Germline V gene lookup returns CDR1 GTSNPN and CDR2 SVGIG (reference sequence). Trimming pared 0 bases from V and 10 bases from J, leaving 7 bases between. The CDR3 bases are TGTGCCTGGAGTGTATATAGATCACCCCTCCACTTT. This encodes CAWSVYRSPLHF.

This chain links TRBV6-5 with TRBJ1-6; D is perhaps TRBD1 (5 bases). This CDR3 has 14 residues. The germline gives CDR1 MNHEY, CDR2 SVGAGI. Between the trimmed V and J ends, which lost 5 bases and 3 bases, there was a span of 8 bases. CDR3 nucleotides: TGTGCCAGCAGTCCGACAGTCTATAATTCACCCCTCCACTTT. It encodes CASSPTVYNSPLHF.